The 19 T cell receptor beta chains below all came from one sample that was sequenced in a study of cytomegalovirus exposure and HLA in healthy donors. A multiplex PCR was run with 60 Vbeta primers and 13 Jbeta primers. Sequencing was performed with immunoSEQ multiplex PCR; in TCRdb, only in-frame clones are kept and a portion is missing. The sample has around 140,000 clones, over 65% seen once. The sample consisted of PBMCs. The source is a middle-aged man in good health and CMV-seronegative.

The chain employs TRBV5-4 and TRBJ2-7, with D possibly being TRBD2 (6 bases). The V end was cut by 4 bases, the J end by 0 bases, with 14 bases between. CDR3 length: 15 residues. Germline assignment: CDR1 SGHNT and CDR2 YYREEE (reference sequence). As DNA, the CDR3 is TGTGCCAGCAGCCCCGGGACTGGGAGCTCCTACGAGCAGTACTTC. Protein: CASSPGTGSSYEQYF.

This clone showed up just once. The gene calls are TRBV11-2 and TRBJ2-7; tentative D call: TRBD2 (6 bases). With 7 bases removed from V and 6 bases from J, the gap between germline ends came to 19 bases. Germline V CDR1 and CDR2: SGHAT, FQNNGV. The CDR3 covers 14 residues. The CDR3 sequence is CASTPVRGGGEQYF. In nucleotides, the CDR3 is TGTGCCAGCACCCCGGTAAGGGGAGGTGGCGAGCAGTACTTC.

This clone appeared once. V and J are TRBV10-3 and TRBJ2-3; TRBD1 aligns across 9 bases. Germline CDR1 is ENHRY and CDR2 is SYGVKD. This CDR3 is 14 amino acids long. V gave up 7 bases and J gave up 2 bases; unmatched junction bases: 4. The CDR3 region is CAIKGQGFTDTQYF. Written as DNA, the CDR3 is TGTGCCATCAAGGGACAGGGTTTCACAGATACGCAGTATTTT.

This chain connects TRBV7-2 to TRBJ1-6; unclear D gene. The CDR3 loop spans 13 amino acids. Germline values: CDR1 SGHTA, CDR2 FQGNSA. Trimming shortened V by 1 base and J by 11 bases, and 9 bases separated the two germline ends. The CDR3 DNA sequence: TGTGCCAGCAGCTTAGTCGACGGGACACCCCTCCACTTT. It codes for CASSLVDGTPLHF.

The chain is built from TRBV4-1 and TRBJ2-5; possible D gene TRBD2, 6 bases. Trimming cost V 2 bases and J 2 bases, with 15 bases left between them. The CDR3 runs 16 residues. Germline V CDR1 and CDR2: MGHRA, YSYEKL. CDR3 DNA sequence: TGCGCCAGCAGCCAAACACCGGCGGGGAGACAAGAGACCCAGTACTTC. Encoded protein: CASSQTPAGRQETQYF.

This rearrangement joins TRBV30 to TRBJ2-1; 14 bases align to TRBD2. Germline values: CDR1 GTSNPN, CDR2 SVGIG (reference sequence). J lost 8 bases, V lost 3 bases, and 3 bases had no gene match. The CDR3 extends over 14 amino acids. CDR3 sequence reads: CAWRPGLAGDEQFF. For the CDR3, the DNA is TGTGCCTGGAGGCCGGGACTAGCGGGGGATGAGCAGTTCTTC. The full variable domain, with the rest looked up from reference TRBV30 and TRBJ2-1, is SQTIHQWPATLVQPVGSPLSLECTVEGTSNPNLYWYRQAAGRGLQLLFYSVGIGQISSEVPQNLSASRPQDRQFILSSKKLLLSDSGFYLCAWRPGLAGDEQFFGPGTRLTVL.

J is TRBJ2-5 and V is TRBV19, with 7 bases aligning to TRBD2. Trimming took 5 bases from V and 4 from J; bases not matched to a gene: 7. CDR1 is LNHDA and CDR2 is SQIVND in the germline V gene (reference sequence). CDR3 length: 14 residues. The CDR3: CASSSRLAGETQYF. CDR3 in DNA: TGTGCCAGTAGTTCGAGACTAGCTGGAGAGACCCAGTACTTC.

The V call is TRBV6-1, the J call TRBJ2-7; 12 bases match TRBD2. With 1 base clipped from V and 2 bases from J, the junction kept 3 bases outside the gene matches. Germline CDR1 reads MNHNS; CDR2 reads SASEGT. CDR3 length equals 16 residues. The CDR3 region has the DNA TGTGCCAGCAGTGAAGGGACTAGCGGGATCGCCTACGAGCAGTACTTC. Protein: CASSEGTSGIAYEQYF.

This clone was recorded only once. V and J are TRBV18 and TRBJ2-7, with 7 bases identical to TRBD1. CDR1 is KGHSH and CDR2 is LQKENI in the germline V gene. CDR3 length equals 15 residues. After removal of 1 base from V and 3 bases from J, the junction contained 6 bases not matched to a gene. The CDR3 nucleotides are TGTGCCAGCTCACCACACCCGGACAGGTTCTACGAGCAGTACTTC. It yields the protein CASSPHPDRFYEQYF.

The chain links TRBV4-1 to TRBJ1-3; tentative D call: TRBD1 (5 bases). V lost 1 base to trimming and J lost 0 bases, with 13 bases between them. Looked up from germline, CDR1 is MGHRA and CDR2 is YSYEKL. The CDR3 has 17 residues. The CDR3 DNA is TGCGCCAGCAGCCAAGGACAGTCTCGCAGCTCTGGAAACACCATATATTTT. It specifies CASSQGQSRSSGNTIYF.

J is TRBJ1-1 and V is TRBV7-9; D ambiguous. V lost 2 bases and J lost 3, with 7 bases in between. The CDR3 length is 13 residues. Germline lookup yields CDR1 SEHNR and CDR2 FQNEAQ (reference sequence). The DNA for the CDR3 is TGTGCCAGCAGCTTACCGCAGGACACTGAAGCTTTCTTT. Its translation is CASSLPQDTEAFF.

The chain employs TRBV10-3 and TRBJ2-5, with D possibly being TRBD2 (5 bases). Germline assignment: CDR1 ENHRY and CDR2 SYGVKD. The CDR3 length is 15 residues. Trimming cost V 5 bases and J 2 bases, with 15 bases left between them. The CDR3 coding sequence is TGTGCCATCAGTCTAATAGAGGGATTACAAGAGACCCAGTACTTC. Encoded protein: CAISLIEGLQETQYF.

The CDR3 sequence: CASSLGASGRETQYF. The CDR3 nucleotides are TGCGCCAGCAGCTTGGGTGCTAGCGGGAGGGAGACCCAGTACTTC. V is TRBV5-1 and J is TRBJ2-5, with 11 bases identical to TRBD2. J lost 5 bases, V lost 0 bases, and 3 bases had no gene match. Germline loops: CDR1 SGHRS, CDR2 YFSETQ. The CDR3 runs to 15 residues.

The chain links TRBV4-3 to TRBJ1-2; D remains ambiguous. V lost 0 bases to trimming and J lost 8 bases, with 13 bases between them. The CDR3 loop spans 14 amino acids. CDR1 is LGHNA, CDR2 YSLEER, per germline. The CDR3 reads CASSQDGGGRGYTF. In DNA, the CDR3 is TGCGCCAGCAGCCAAGATGGTGGTGGCCGCGGCTACACCTTC.

The V call is TRBV5-8, the J call TRBJ1-6, with 7 nucleotides matching TRBD1. Germline trimming cut 4 bases from V and 12 bases from J; bases unmatched to any gene: 13. The germline V gene has CDR1 SGHTS and CDR2 YDEGEE. The CDR3 has 15 amino acids. The CDR3 here is CASSTTPGQTRPLHF. As DNA, the CDR3 is TGTGCCAGCAGCACCACTCCGGGACAGACCCGACCCCTCCACTTT.

The V call is TRBV10-3, the J call TRBJ1-4; no clear D gene. This CDR3 comprises 14 residues. Germline CDR1 ENHRY, CDR2 SYGVKD. Trimming took 3 bases from V and 3 from J, leaving 8 bases between them. The CDR3 loop reads CAISERASNEKLFF. Here the CDR3 DNA reads TGTGCCATCAGTGAAAGAGCATCTAATGAAAAACTGTTTTTT.

This clone was recorded only once. The chain employs TRBV6-1 and TRBJ2-7; a possible D gene is TRBD2 (6 bases). CDR3 length equals 12 residues. Per the germline V gene, CDR1 is MNHNS and CDR2 is SASEGT. V shed 8 bases and J shed 7 bases, with 15 bases lying between them. CDR3 region: CASVGLAREQYF. The CDR3 nucleotides read TGTGCCAGCGTGGGGCTAGCGAGAGAGCAGTACTTC.

The chain carries TRBV27 and TRBJ2-5; a possible D gene is TRBD2 (7 bases). The CDR3 loop spans 13 amino acids. Germline loops: CDR1 MNHEY, CDR2 SMNVEV (reference sequence). The V gene lost 2 bases and the J gene lost 4 bases, with 8 bases spanning the gap. The CDR3 nucleotides read TGTGCCAGCAGTTTAAGGGGGGGAGAGACCCAGTACTTC. Translating gives CASSLRGGETQYF.

The chain joins TRBV21-1 to TRBJ1-2. TRBV21-1 represents a pseudogene. The CDR3 runs 13 residues. CDR3 sequence: CASRGLSNYGYTF. CDR3 bases: TGTGCCAGCAGGGGACTTTCTAACTATGGCTACACCTTC.